This TCR beta chain is drawn from a study of blood T cell repertoires in COVID-19. Overall study: The United States, Italy and Spain were the sources of the acute and convalescent COVID-19 samples. Sources were T cells, B-cell-depleted T cells, or PBMCs; the material itself was cDNA or gDNA.

Authors' methods: Counts of nucleated cells, estimated from reference gene primer amplification, were obtained. The data were produced by immunoSEQ multiplex PCR, yet TCRdb's version contains in-frame clones alone and is incomplete. That table is the source of V, J and clone size, and D and trimming were worked out from the DNA. In the table there are around 230,000 clones, over 75% of which are singletons. V was cut by 3 bases and J by 2 bases, with 13 bases left in between. The germline CDR1 and CDR2 sequences are MNHNS and SASEGT. This CDR3 contains 15 residues. The specimen was peripheral blood. This chain uses TRBV6-1 with TRBJ2-5; D is possibly TRBD1 (5 bases). The TCR was taken from a man aged 50-59 years with COVID-19, enrolled during active disease. The CDR3, as DNA: TGTGCCAGCAGTGAGTCCCCAGGGCCGCAAGAGACCCAGTACTTC. It yields the protein CASSESPGPQETQYF.